The 22 T cell receptor beta chains in this list originate from one sample, sequenced in a study of shared clonotypes between healthy human individuals. As defined, naive CD8 cells were CD45RO-negative and positively selected for CCR7, with terminally differentiated effector memory CD45RA+ cells excluded. Clones were read by immunoSEQ multiplex PCR, and TCRdb kept only the in-frame ones, dropping some. The repertoire has roughly 2.1 million clones, 93% of them found once; the top ten carry around 1.7%. Sequenced input: naive CD8+ T cells from PBMCs. The source is a young man in good health. Some clones in this sample may be carry-over from other donors' samples.

The V call is TRBV30, the J call TRBJ2-5; TRBD2 might be the D (6 bases). CDR1 and CDR2 (germline): GTSNPN, SVGIG (reference sequence). The ends were cut back, 5 bases at V and 3 bases at J, with 16 bases in the middle. There are 14 residues in the CDR3. CDR3 residues: CAWAWGGVEETQYF. DNA of the CDR3: TGTGCCTGGGCCTGGGGCGGGGTGGAAGAGACCCAGTACTTC.

The J gene is TRBJ2-5, the V gene TRBV11-2; D is unclear. This CDR3 is 15 amino acids long. Per the germline V gene, CDR1 is SGHAT and CDR2 is FQNNGV. Trimming stripped 1 base from V and 1 base from J, with 10 bases between. The chain's CDR3 is CASSLVYGSQETQYF. For the CDR3, the DNA is TGTGCCAGCAGCTTAGTGTACGGCAGCCAAGAGACCCAGTACTTC.

The CDR3 loop is CASSSLDLWTYTF. The DNA of the CDR3 is TGTGCCAGCAGTTCCCTAGACCTATGGACATACACCTTC. The chain recombines TRBV27 with TRBJ1-2, with D possibly TRBD1 on 5 matching bases. Per the germline V gene, CDR1 is MNHEY and CDR2 is SMNVEV (reference sequence). The CDR3 has 13 residues. Trimming removed 4 bases at V and 11 bases at J, with 17 bases between.

The chain couples TRBV7-9 to TRBJ2-7; 11 bases are shared with TRBD1. The germline gives CDR1 SEHNR, CDR2 FQNEAQ (reference sequence). The CDR3 sequence is 15 residues long. Losses at the gene ends were 6 bases for V and 4 bases for J; bases not matched to a gene: 8. This CDR3 reads CASSAGQGALYEQYF. The DNA for the CDR3 is TGTGCCAGCAGTGCAGGACAGGGGGCCCTATACGAGCAGTACTTC.

CDR3 in amino acids: CASSPGGILGEQYF. The DNA for the CDR3 is TGTGCCAGCAGCCCGGGTGGCATTTTGGGCGAGCAGTACTTC. The chain is built from TRBV5-4 and TRBJ2-7, with unresolved D. The germline CDR1 and CDR2 sequences are SGHNT and YYREEE (reference sequence). V dropped 4 bases and J dropped 6 bases, with 17 bases sitting between them. The CDR3 sequence is 14 residues long.

The rearrangement joins TRBV5-6 to TRBJ2-7; D may be TRBD1 (6 bases). The germline V gene encodes CDR1 SGHDT and CDR2 YYEEEE. Trimming pared 1 base from V and 4 bases from J, leaving 12 bases between. The CDR3 runs 14 residues. CDR3 nucleotides: TGTGCCAGCAGCTTGTTACCCACAGGGTACGAGCAGTACTTC. It yields the protein CASSLLPTGYEQYF. The entire variable domain, with the rest obtained from reference TRBV5-6 and TRBJ2-7, is as follows: DAGVTQSPTHLIKTRGQQVTLRCSPKSGHDTVSWYQQALGQGPQFIFQYYEEEERQRGNFPDRFSGHQFPNYSSELNVNALLLGDSALYLCASSLLPTGYEQYFGPGTRLTVT.

The chain uses TRBV15 and TRBJ1-3; tentatively, D is TRBD1 (5 bases). The V and J ends lost 0 bases and 0 bases respectively, with 6 bases between them. Germline-derived CDR1 and CDR2 are LNHNV and YYDKDF (reference sequence). The CDR3 has 15 residues. The CDR3 here is CATSRETGSGNTIYF. The CDR3 region has the DNA TGTGCCACCAGCAGAGAAACAGGCTCTGGAAACACCATATATTTT.

This chain joins TRBV9 and TRBJ2-1; 8 nucleotides align to TRBD2. Germline V lookup: CDR1 SGDLS, CDR2 YYNGEE. Trimming removed 7 bases from V and 2 bases from J; junction bases left unmatched: 5. CDR3 length equals 14 residues. Here the CDR3 DNA reads TGTGCCAGCGGTAGCGGGGTGACCTACAATGAGCAGTTCTTC. Translating it yields CASGSGVTYNEQFF. The full variable domain, with the rest looked up from reference TRBV9 and TRBJ2-1, is DSGVTQTPKHLITATGQRVTLRCSPRSGDLSVYWYQQSLDQGLQFLIQYYNGEERAKGNILERFSAQQFPDLHSELNLSSLELGDSALYFCASGSGVTYNEQFFGPGTRLTVL.

This sequence joins TRBV28 and TRBJ2-1; D not resolved. Germline loops: CDR1 MDHEN, CDR2 SYDVKM. V was shortened by 6 bases and J by 0 bases, with 12 bases between the two germline ends. CDR3 length: 15 amino acids. The CDR3 DNA reads TGTGCCAGCAGCCCCGGACGTCCCTCCTACAATGAGCAGTTCTTC. Translated: CASSPGRPSYNEQFF.

The chain joins TRBV27 to TRBJ1-4; D might be TRBD1 (6 bases). Germline V CDR1 and CDR2: MNHEY, SMNVEV (reference sequence). Trimming shortened V by 4 bases and J by 14 bases, and 23 bases separated the two germline ends. The CDR3 loop spans 15 amino acids. The DNA for the CDR3 is TGTGCCAGCAGTTCCCTTGTCGGGGGGCTAGTTGATCTGTTTTTT. Protein: CASSSLVGGLVDLFF.

The chain has TRBV27 and TRBJ2-5; no clear D. Deletions cut 3 bases from V and 5 bases from J, with 16 bases between. Germline V gene data show CDR1 as MNHEY and CDR2 as SMNVEV (reference sequence). The CDR3 runs 15 residues. The CDR3 coding sequence is TGTGCCAGCAGTTTTCCCCCCCCGAAGTGTGAGACCCAGTACTTC. Amino acid sequence: CASSFPPPKCETQYF.

V and J are TRBV5-1 and TRBJ2-1; 8 bases are a match to TRBD2. The J segment lost 0 bases and the V segment lost 2 bases, leaving 4 bases of the junction unmatched. This CDR3 has 16 residues. The germline V gene has CDR1 SGHRS and CDR2 YFSETQ. In nucleotides, the CDR3 is TGCGCCAGCAGCTTCGGCGGGAGGAGCTCCTACAATGAGCAGTTCTTC. Translating it yields CASSFGGRSSYNEQFF. Supplemented by reference TRBV5-1 and TRBJ2-1, the full variable domain reads KAGVTQTPRYLIKTRGQQVTLSCSPISGHRSVSWYQQTPGQGLQFLFEYFSETQRNKGNFPGRFSGRQFSNSRSEMNVSTLELGDSALYLCASSFGGRSSYNEQFFGPGTRLTVL.

About this clone: Distinct nucleotide sequences in the sample also encode this CDR3. J is TRBJ2-7 and V is TRBV27; possible D gene TRBD1, 5 bases. Germline V gene sequence: CDR1 MNHEY, CDR2 SMNVEV (reference sequence). V lost 6 bases and J 6 bases, leaving 12 bases between the germline ends. The CDR3 extends over 12 amino acids. CDR3 DNA: TGTGCCAGCAGGGGTGGGGCTCGCGAGCAGTACTTC. Translated: CASRGGAREQYF.

Regarding this clone: A much larger clone differs from this one at a single base, so this may be a read error. This CDR3 is also generated by other DNA sequences in the sample. The chain uses TRBV13 and TRBJ2-2; D is unresolved. Germline CDR1 is PRHDT and CDR2 is FYEKMQ (reference sequence). Between the trimmed V and J ends, which lost 2 bases and 6 bases, there was a span of 1 base. The CDR3 sequence is 11 residues long. CDR3 amino acids: CASSLSGELFF. CDR3 DNA sequence: TGTGCCAGCAGCTTATCCGGGGAGCTGTTTTTT.

The chain couples TRBV27 to TRBJ1-5, with D perhaps TRBD1 (5 bases). The CDR3 extends over 15 amino acids. Germline V gene sequence: CDR1 MNHEY, CDR2 SMNVEV (reference sequence). Trimming pared 4 bases from V and 4 bases from J, leaving 14 bases between. This CDR3 reads CASSSGDWGNQPQHF. The CDR3 nucleotides are TGTGCCAGCAGTTCTGGGGATTGGGGGAATCAGCCCCAGCATTTT.

This chain connects TRBV7-9 to TRBJ2-3, with 15 bases fitting TRBD2. After removal of 4 bases from V and 1 base from J, the junction contained 6 bases not matched to a gene. This CDR3 has 18 amino acids. Looked up from germline, CDR1 is SEHNR and CDR2 is FQNEAQ (reference sequence). CDR3 sequence: CASSSGLAGGGGTDTQYF. The CDR3 region has the DNA TGTGCCAGCAGCTCAGGACTAGCGGGAGGGGGTGGCACAGATACGCAGTATTTT.

This sequence joins TRBV6-6 and TRBJ1-5; TRBD1 is a possible D gene (6 bases). Trimming cost V 4 bases and J 4 bases, with 11 bases left between them. The CDR3 totals 14 residues. Per germline, CDR1 MNHNY and CDR2 SVGAGI (reference sequence). In DNA form, the CDR3 reads TGTGCCAGCAGTTCTCCGGACAGTAATCAGCCCCAGCATTTT. It codes for CASSSPDSNQPQHF.

V gene TRBV4-2 combines with J gene TRBJ1-2; 7 bases are a match to TRBD1. The germline V gene encodes CDR1 LGHNA and CDR2 YNFKEQ. Trimming removed 0 bases from V and 4 bases from J; junction bases left unmatched: 11. This CDR3 comprises 17 residues. CDR3 region: CASSQEVQGGPFYGYTF. The CDR3, as DNA: TGTGCCAGCAGCCAAGAAGTCCAGGGGGGGCCATTCTATGGCTACACCTTC.

This chain connects TRBV28 to TRBJ1-2; perhaps TRBD1 as D (5 bases). The germline V gene has CDR1 MDHEN and CDR2 SYDVKM. The CDR3 runs 12 residues. V was cut by 7 bases and J by 4 bases, with 10 bases left in between. The CDR3 DNA reads TGTGCCAGCATGGGGGGGGTCTATGGCTACACCTTC. Translated, it gives CASMGGVYGYTF.

J is TRBJ2-7 and V is TRBV4-1; possibly TRBD1 for D (6 bases). The CDR3 loop spans 14 amino acids. Trimming removed 0 bases at V and 3 bases at J, with 9 bases between. Per germline, CDR1 MGHRA and CDR2 YSYEKL. CDR3 in amino acids: CASSQEGARYEQYF. Here the CDR3 DNA reads TGCGCCAGCAGCCAAGAGGGGGCACGCTACGAGCAGTACTTC.

In DNA form, the CDR3 reads TGCGCCAGCAGCCAGGTTGGAGGGGCCCACGAGCAGTACTTC. It codes for CASSQVGGAHEQYF. V and J are TRBV4-1 and TRBJ2-7; tentatively, D is TRBD2 (6 bases). The CDR3 contains 14 residues. Trimming took off 3 bases at V and 5 bases at J, with 14 bases between the two ends. In germline, CDR1 is MGHRA, CDR2 YSYEKL.

This chain links TRBV19 with TRBJ2-1; 8 bases fit TRBD2. Germline-derived CDR1 and CDR2 are LNHDA and SQIVND (reference sequence). The J segment lost 7 bases and the V segment lost 1 base, leaving 9 bases of the junction unmatched. This CDR3 has 16 amino acids. The CDR3 loop is CASSIVGLAGWNEQFF. For the CDR3, the DNA is TGTGCCAGTAGTATAGTAGGGCTAGCGGGCTGGAATGAGCAGTTCTTC.